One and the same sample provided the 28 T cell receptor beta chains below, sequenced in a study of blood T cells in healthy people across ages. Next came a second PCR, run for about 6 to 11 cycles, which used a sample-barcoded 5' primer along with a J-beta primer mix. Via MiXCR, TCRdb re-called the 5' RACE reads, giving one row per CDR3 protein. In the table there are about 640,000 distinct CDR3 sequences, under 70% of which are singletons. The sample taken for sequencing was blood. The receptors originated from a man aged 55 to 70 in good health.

CDR3 sequence reads: CASNLQGDLWAFF. DNA of the CDR3: TGTGCCAGCAATTTACAGGGGGACCTTTGGGCTTTCTTT. The chain is built from TRBV2 and TRBJ1-1; 8 positions agree with TRBD1. The CDR3 sequence is 13 residues long. V lost 7 bases to trimming and J lost 11 bases; unmatched junction nucleotides: 12. Germline values: CDR1 SNHLY, CDR2 FYNNEI.

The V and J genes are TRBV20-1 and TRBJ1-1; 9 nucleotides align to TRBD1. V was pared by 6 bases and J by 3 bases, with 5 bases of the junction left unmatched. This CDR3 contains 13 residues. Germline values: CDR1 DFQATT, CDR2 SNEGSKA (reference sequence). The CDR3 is CSASDRGDTEAFF. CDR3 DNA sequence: TGCAGTGCCTCGGACAGGGGAGACACTGAAGCTTTCTTT.

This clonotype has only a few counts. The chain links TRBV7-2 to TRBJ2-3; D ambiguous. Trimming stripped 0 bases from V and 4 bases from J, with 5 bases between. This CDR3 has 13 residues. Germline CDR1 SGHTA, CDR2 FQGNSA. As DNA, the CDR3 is TGTGCCAGCAGCTTAGCCCCGCCAGATACGCAGTATTTT. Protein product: CASSLAPPDTQYF.

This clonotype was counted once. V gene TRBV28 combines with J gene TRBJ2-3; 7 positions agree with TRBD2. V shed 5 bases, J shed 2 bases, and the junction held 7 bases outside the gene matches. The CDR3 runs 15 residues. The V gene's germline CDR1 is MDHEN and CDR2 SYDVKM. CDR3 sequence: CASSPTGGNTDTQYF. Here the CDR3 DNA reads TGTGCCAGCAGTCCGACGGGGGGAAACACAGATACGCAGTATTTT.

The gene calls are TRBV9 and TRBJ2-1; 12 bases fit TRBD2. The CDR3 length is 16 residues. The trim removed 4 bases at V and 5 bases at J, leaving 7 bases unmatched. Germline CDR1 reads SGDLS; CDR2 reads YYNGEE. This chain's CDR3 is CASSTSSGGAHNEQFF. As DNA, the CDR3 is TGTGCCAGCAGCACTTCTAGCGGGGGGGCCCACAATGAGCAGTTCTTC.

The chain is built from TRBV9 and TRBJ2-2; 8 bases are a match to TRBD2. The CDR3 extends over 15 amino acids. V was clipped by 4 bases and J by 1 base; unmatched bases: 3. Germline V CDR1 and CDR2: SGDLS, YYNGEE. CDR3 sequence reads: CASSFSGGNTGELFF. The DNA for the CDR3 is TGTGCCAGCAGCTTCAGCGGGGGGAACACCGGGGAGCTGTTTTTT. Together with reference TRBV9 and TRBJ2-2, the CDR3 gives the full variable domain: DSGVTQTPKHLITATGQRVTLRCSPRSGDLSVYWYQQSLDQGLQFLIQYYNGEERAKGNILERFSAQQFPDLHSELNLSSLELGDSALYFCASSFSGGNTGELFFGEGSRLTVL.

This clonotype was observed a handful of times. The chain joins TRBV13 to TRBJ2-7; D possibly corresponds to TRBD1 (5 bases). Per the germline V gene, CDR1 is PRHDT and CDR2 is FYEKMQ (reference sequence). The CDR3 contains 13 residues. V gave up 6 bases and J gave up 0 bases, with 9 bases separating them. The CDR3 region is CASSRRGSYEQYF. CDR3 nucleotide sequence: TGTGCCAGCAGTCGTAGGGGCTCCTACGAGCAGTACTTC. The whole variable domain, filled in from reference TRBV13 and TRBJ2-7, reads AAGVIQSPRHLIKEKRETATLKCYPIPRHDTVYWYQQGPGQDPQFLISFYEKMQSDKGSIPDRFSAQQFSDYHSELNMSSLELGDSALYFCASSRRGSYEQYFGPGTRLTVT.

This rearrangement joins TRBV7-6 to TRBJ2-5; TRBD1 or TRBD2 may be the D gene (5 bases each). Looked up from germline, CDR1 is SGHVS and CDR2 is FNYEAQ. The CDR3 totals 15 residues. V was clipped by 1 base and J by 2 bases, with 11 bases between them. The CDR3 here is CASSLGGIVQETQYF. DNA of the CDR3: TGTGCCAGCAGCTTAGGGGGGATAGTACAAGAGACCCAGTACTTC. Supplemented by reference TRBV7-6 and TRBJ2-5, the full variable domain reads GAGVSQSPRYKVTKRGQDVALRCDPISGHVSLYWYRQALGQGPEFLTYFNYEAQQDKSGLPNDRFSAERPEGSISTLTIQRTEQRDSAMYRCASSLGGIVQETQYFGPGTRLLVL.

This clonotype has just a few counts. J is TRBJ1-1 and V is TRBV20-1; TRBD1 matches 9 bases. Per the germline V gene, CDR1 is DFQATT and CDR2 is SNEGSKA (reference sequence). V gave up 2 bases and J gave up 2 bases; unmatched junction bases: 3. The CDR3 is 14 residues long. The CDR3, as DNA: TGCAGTGCTAGAAGGACAGGGGTCAACACTGAAGCTTTCTTT. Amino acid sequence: CSARRTGVNTEAFF.

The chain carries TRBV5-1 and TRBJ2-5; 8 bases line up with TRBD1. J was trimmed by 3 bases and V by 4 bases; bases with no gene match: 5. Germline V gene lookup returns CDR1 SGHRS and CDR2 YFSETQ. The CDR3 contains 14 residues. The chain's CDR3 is CASSRQGSEETQYF. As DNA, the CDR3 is TGCGCCAGCAGCCGACAGGGGTCGGAAGAGACCCAGTACTTC.

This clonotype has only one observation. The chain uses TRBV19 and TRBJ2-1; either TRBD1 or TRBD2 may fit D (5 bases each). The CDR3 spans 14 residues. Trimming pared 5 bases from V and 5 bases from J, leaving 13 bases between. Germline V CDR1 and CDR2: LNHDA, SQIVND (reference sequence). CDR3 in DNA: TGTGCCAGTAGTTCGGGACCCCCTGACAATGAGCAGTTCTTC. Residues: CASSSGPPDNEQFF.

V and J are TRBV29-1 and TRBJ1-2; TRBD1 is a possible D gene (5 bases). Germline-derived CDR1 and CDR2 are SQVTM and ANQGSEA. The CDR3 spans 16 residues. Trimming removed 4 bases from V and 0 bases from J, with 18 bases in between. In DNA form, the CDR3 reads TGCAGCGTTGTACCCCTGCTCGGGGGAGCTAACTATGGCTACACCTTC. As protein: CSVVPLLGGANYGYTF.

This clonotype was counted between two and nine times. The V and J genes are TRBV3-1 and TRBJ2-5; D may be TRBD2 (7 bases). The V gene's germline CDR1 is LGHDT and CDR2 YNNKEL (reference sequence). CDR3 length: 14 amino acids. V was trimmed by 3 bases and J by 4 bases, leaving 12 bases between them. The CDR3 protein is CASSHNGGRETQYF. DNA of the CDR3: TGTGCCAGCAGCCATAACGGGGGGCGAGAGACCCAGTACTTC.

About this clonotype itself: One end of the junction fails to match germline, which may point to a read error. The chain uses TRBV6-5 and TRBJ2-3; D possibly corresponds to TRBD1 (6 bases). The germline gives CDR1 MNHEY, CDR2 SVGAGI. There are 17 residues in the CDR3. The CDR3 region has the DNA TGTGCCAGCAGTTACTTATTTTCGAGGGGGAGCACAGATGCGCAGTATTTT. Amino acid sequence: CASSYLFSRGSTDAQYF.

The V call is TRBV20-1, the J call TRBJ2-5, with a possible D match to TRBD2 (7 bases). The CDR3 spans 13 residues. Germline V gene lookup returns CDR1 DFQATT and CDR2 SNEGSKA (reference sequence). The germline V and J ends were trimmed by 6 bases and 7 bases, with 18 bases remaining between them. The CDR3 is CSAMARGRGTQYF. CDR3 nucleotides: TGCAGTGCCATGGCGCGGGGGCGGGGGACCCAGTACTTC.

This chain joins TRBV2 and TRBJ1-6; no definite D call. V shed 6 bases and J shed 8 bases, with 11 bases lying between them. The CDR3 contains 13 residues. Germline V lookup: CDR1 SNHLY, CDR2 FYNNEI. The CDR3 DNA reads TGTGCCAGCAGACAGAGGGCCGATTCACCCCTCCACTTT. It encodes CASRQRADSPLHF.

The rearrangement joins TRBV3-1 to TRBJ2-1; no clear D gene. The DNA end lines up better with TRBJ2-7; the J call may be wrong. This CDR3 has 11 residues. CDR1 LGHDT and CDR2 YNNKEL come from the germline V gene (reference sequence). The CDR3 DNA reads TGTGCCAGCAGGTGGAAGAATGAGCAGTACTTC. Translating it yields CASRWKNEQYF.

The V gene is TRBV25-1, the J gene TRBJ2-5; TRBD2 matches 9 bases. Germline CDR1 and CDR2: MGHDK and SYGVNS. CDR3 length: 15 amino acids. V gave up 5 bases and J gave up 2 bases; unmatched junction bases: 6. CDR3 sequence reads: CASSRLTSGQETQYF. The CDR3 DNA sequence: TGTGCCAGCAGTCGGTTGACTAGCGGTCAAGAGACCCAGTACTTC.

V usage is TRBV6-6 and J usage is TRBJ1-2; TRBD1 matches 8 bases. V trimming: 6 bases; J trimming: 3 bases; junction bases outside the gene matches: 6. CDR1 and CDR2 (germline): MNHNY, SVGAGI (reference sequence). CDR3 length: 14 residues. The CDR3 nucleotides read TGTGCCAGCAGCCCTGGACAGGGCCACTATGGCTACACCTTC. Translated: CASSPGQGHYGYTF.

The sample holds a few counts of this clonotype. CDR3 residues: CASTVSGGASSYEQYF. In DNA, the CDR3 is TGTGCCAGCACCGTGAGCGGGGGGGCGAGCTCCTACGAGCAGTACTTC. The rearrangement uses TRBV6-5 and TRBJ2-7, with TRBD2 matching 10 bases. Trimming took 7 bases from V and 0 from J; bases not matched to a gene: 9. CDR3 size: 16 residues. The germline V gene has CDR1 MNHEY and CDR2 SVGAGI.

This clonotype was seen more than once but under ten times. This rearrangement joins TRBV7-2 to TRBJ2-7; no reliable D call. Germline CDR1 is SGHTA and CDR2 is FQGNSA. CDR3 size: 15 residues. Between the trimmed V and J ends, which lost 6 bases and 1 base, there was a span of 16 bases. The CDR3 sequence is CASSPDSHLSYEQYF. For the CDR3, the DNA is TGTGCCAGCAGTCCCGACTCTCATTTATCCTACGAGCAGTACTTC.

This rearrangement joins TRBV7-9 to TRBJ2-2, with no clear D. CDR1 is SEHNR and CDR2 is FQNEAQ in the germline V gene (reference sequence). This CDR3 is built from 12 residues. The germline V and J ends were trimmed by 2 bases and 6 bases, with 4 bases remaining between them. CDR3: CASSLKAGELFF. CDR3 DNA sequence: TGTGCCAGCAGCTTAAAGGCCGGGGAGCTGTTTTTT.

The CDR3 bases are TGCAGCGTACGGACCCAATCCACAGATACGCAGTATTTT. This sequence encodes CSVRTQSTDTQYF. This chain links TRBV29-1 with TRBJ2-3; unclear D gene. Germline CDR1 SQVTM, CDR2 ANQGSEA. Trimming left V 6 bases short and J 2 bases short, with 12 bases between. The CDR3 covers 13 residues.

The CDR3 spells CASSVDVGDTQYF. CDR3 in DNA: TGTGCCAGCAGCGTAGATGTCGGAGATACGCAGTATTTT. The chain carries TRBV9 and TRBJ2-3; D unclear. The CDR3 loop spans 13 amino acids. V lost 0 bases to trimming and J lost 5 bases, with 7 bases between them. Looked up from germline, CDR1 is SGDLS and CDR2 is YYNGEE.

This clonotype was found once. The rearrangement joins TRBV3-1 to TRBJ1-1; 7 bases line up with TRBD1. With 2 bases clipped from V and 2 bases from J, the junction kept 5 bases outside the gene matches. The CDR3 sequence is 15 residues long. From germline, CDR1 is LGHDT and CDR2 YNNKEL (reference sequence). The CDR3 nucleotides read TGTGCCAGCAGCCAAAGGGGGCTCGTTAACACTGAAGCTTTCTTT. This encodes CASSQRGLVNTEAFF.

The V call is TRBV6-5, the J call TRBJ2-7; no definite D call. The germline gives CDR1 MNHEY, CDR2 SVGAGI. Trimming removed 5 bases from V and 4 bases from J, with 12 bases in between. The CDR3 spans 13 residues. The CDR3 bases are TGTGCCAGCAGTGGCCAGGACCGATACGAGCAGTACTTC. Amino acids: CASSGQDRYEQYF.

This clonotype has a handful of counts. The CDR3 here is CASITSRGSPTYEQYF. In DNA form, the CDR3 reads TGTGCCAGCATCACGAGTAGGGGATCCCCAACCTACGAGCAGTACTTC. The chain employs TRBV2 and TRBJ2-7; TRBD1 might be the D (5 bases). There are 16 residues in the CDR3. The V end was cut by 7 bases, the J end by 2 bases, with 21 bases between. The germline V gene has CDR1 SNHLY and CDR2 FYNNEI.

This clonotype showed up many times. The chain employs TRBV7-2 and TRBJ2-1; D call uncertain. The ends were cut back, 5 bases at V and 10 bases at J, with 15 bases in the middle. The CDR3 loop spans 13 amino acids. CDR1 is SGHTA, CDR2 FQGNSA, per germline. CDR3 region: CASSPPWAREQFF. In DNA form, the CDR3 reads TGTGCCAGCAGCCCCCCATGGGCCCGGGAGCAGTTCTTC.